These 8 T cell receptor beta chains were sequenced from one sample in a study of spatial heterogeneity in lung cancer. Time point of the sample: sample taken at primary tumor resection. Material for sequencing was whole RNA from tumor, nontumor lung or frozen PBMC, left unsorted. TCRdb independently ran MiXCR on the 5' RACE reads; one entry per CDR3 protein. The repertoire consists of roughly 18,000 distinct CDR3 sequences, with around a fifth occurring once and the leading ten covering over 12%. This sample comprised PBMCs, obtained at surgery. The receptors come from a male donor with early-stage non-small cell lung cancer.

The chain combines TRBV10-3 with TRBJ2-5; D may match TRBD1 or TRBD2 (6 bases each). V was cut by 7 bases and J by 5 bases, with 14 bases left in between. Germline loops: CDR1 ENHRY, CDR2 SYGVKD. The CDR3 is made up of 13 amino acids. CDR3 region: CAITAGHGETQYF. The CDR3, as DNA: TGTGCCATCACTGCGGGACACGGGGAGACCCAGTACTTC.

In this sample, this clonotype turned up a few times. This chain joins TRBV29-1 and TRBJ1-1; D is uncertain. The V gene lost 0 bases and the J gene lost 0 bases, with 8 bases spanning the gap. The CDR3 totals 14 residues. CDR1 is SQVTM and CDR2 is ANQGSEA in the germline V gene. The CDR3 DNA reads as TGCAGCGTTGAAGAGCTCCATATGAACACTGAAGCTTTCTTT. The encoded protein is CSVEELHMNTEAFF.

This clonotype was counted at least ten times. The chain links TRBV6-6 to TRBJ2-3; 13 nucleotides align to TRBD2. V trimming: 5 bases; J trimming: 8 bases; junction bases outside the gene matches: 10. The CDR3 length is 16 residues. Germline V gene data show CDR1 as MNHNY and CDR2 as SVGAGI (reference sequence). The CDR3 loop reads CASSPTTSGGSGTQYF. In DNA, the CDR3 is TGTGCCAGCAGTCCGACGACTAGCGGGGGGTCGGGTACGCAGTATTTT.

V gene TRBV6-5 combines with J gene TRBJ1-1; unclear D gene. Germline assignment: CDR1 MNHEY and CDR2 SVGAGI. The CDR3 is 14 amino acids. With 2 bases removed from V and 0 bases from J, the gap between germline ends came to 7 bases. CDR3 sequence (DNA): TGTGCCAGCAGTTACACAGACCTGAACACTGAAGCTTTCTTT. Its protein product is CASSYTDLNTEAFF.

V usage is TRBV5-1 and J usage is TRBJ2-7; 8 positions match TRBD2. The ends lost 0 bases at V and 6 bases at J; junction bases unmatched: 5. In germline, CDR1 is SGHRS, CDR2 YFSETQ. There are 14 residues in the CDR3. The CDR3 protein is CASSLGTSSGEQYF. The DNA for the CDR3 is TGCGCCAGCAGCTTGGGGACTAGCTCGGGCGAGCAGTACTTC.

The rearrangement links TRBV25-1 to TRBJ2-2; possible D gene TRBD2, 6 bases. The CDR3 length is 12 residues. Trimming shortened V by 5 bases and J by 7 bases, and 8 bases separated the two germline ends. Germline V lookup: CDR1 MGHDK, CDR2 SYGVNS. Here the CDR3 DNA reads TGTGCCAGCAGTCTAGCGCTCGGGGAGCTGTTTTTT. Translation gives CASSLALGELFF.

Many counts were recorded for this clonotype. The V and J genes are TRBV27 and TRBJ1-1; D possibly corresponds to TRBD1 (5 bases). The length of the CDR3 is 16 residues. The germline CDR1 and CDR2 sequences are MNHEY and SMNVEV (reference sequence). V gave up 7 bases and J gave up 7 bases, with 25 bases separating them. As DNA, the CDR3 is TGTGCCAGCACCCCCGGCCCGGGGCGAGGGGCAAATGAAGCTTTCTTT. Translating it yields CASTPGPGRGANEAFF.

This clonotype has ten or more counts. V and J are TRBV23-1 and TRBJ2-3; D not certain. TRBV23-1 qualifies as an ORF whose function is uncertain. Trimming cost V 9 bases and J 0 bases, with 10 bases left between them. The CDR3 runs 13 residues. For the CDR3, the DNA is TGCGCCAGGTGGGCAGCTAGCACAGATACGCAGTATTTT. This encodes CARWAASTDTQYF.